This T cell receptor (beta chain) derives from a study of blood T cells in healthy people across ages. Study-level results: No one knew whether donors had CMV, which possibly confounded expanded clonotype changes.

Total RNA was extracted at no less than 6 micrograms per sample. Next came a second PCR, run for about 6 to 12 cycles, which used a sample-barcoded 5' primer along with a J-beta primer mix. MiXCR was run by TCRdb on the 5' RACE reads, yielding one entry per CDR3 protein. Of about 640,000 distinct CDR3 sequences in the sample, 35% to 50% were seen once. As concerns this clonotype: Its specificity is not known. Relative to the germline gene, one junction end is altered; a read error may explain this.

The CDR3 length is 13 residues. The V call is TRBV12-3 or TRBV12-4, the J call TRBJ2-7; a possible D gene is TRBD2 (6 bases). With the DNA end fitting TRBJ2-4 better, the J assignment may be wrong. Input material: blood. The source of this sequence is an elderly man in good health. The CDR3: CAGSPGGVYIQYF. In DNA, the CDR3 is TGTGCCGGCAGTCCGGGCGGGGTCTACATTCAGTACTTC.